Listed below are T cell receptor beta chains from one sample, sequenced in a study of blood T cell repertoires in COVID-19. Assay: immunoSEQ multiplex PCR; the TCRdb copy retains only in-frame clones and omits some. The sample holds 100,000 to 150,000 clones, approximately 80% seen once. The source material was peripheral blood. The receptors were gathered from a human donor in a cohort sampled during active COVID-19. Each CDR3 is given with its conserved first and last residue. Each record gives: V gene, J gene, CDR3 protein.

TRBV7-8	TRBJ1-1	CASSRGTGSTEAFF
TRBV28	TRBJ1-2	CASTPERGYGYTF
TRBV9	TRBJ1-1	CASSETSYRDTEAFF
TRBV28	TRBJ2-7	CASTPQGGYEQYF
TRBV2	TRBJ2-5	CASSDGTGAETQYF
TRBV19	TRBJ2-1	CATSARGYNEQFF
TRBV5-1	TRBJ1-1	CASSPGSAGTEAFF
TRBV7-2	TRBJ1-2	CASSRTVGNYGYTF
TRBV5-4	TRBJ1-3	CASSRRTADSGNTIYF
TRBV7-9	TRBJ2-3	CASSFAGTADTQYF
TRBV6-6	TRBJ1-5	CASSPGGPQPQHF
TRBV6-6	TRBJ1-1	CASSTGGTEAFF
TRBV27	TRBJ1-1	CASSIFPGREGTEAFF
TRBV30	TRBJ1-2	CAGAGNGYTF
TRBV15	TRBJ1-1	CATSQLTGVRAFF
TRBV6-1	TRBJ1-6	CASSVQQGVFGSPLHF
TRBV5-6	TRBJ2-2	CASSLSGGELFF
TRBV15	TRBJ2-1	CATSRDRTHLLEQFF
TRBV7-2	TRBJ2-5	CASSFNLAGAIKTQYF
TRBV19	TRBJ1-6	CASSINRQGLNSPLHF
TRBV18	TRBJ1-2	CASSPQIRTDAYGYTF
TRBV12-3/TRBV12-4	TRBJ1-4	CASSTGVNEKLFF
TRBV28	TRBJ2-2	CASRGGTNTGELFF
TRBV5-1	TRBJ2-5	CASSLEGGRGETQYF
TRBV28	TRBJ1-1	CASSEGVADEAFF
TRBV20-1	TRBJ2-3	CSASPGGPLDTQYF
TRBV12-3/TRBV12-4	TRBJ1-6	CASSFEGISPLHF
TRBV7-6	TRBJ1-3	CASSTTGNTIYF
TRBV28	TRBJ2-5	CASSRRTGGRETQYF
TRBV5-5	TRBJ1-1	CASSSRTPSREAFF
TRBV4-3	TRBJ2-7	CASSQEASGYYEQYF
TRBV5-1	TRBJ2-1	CASSVDSYEQFF
TRBV7-2	TRBJ2-7	CASSLAGQGAYEQYF
TRBV6-2/TRBV6-3	TRBJ2-2	CASSYYEGAKGGELFF
TRBV6-2/TRBV6-3	TRBJ2-5	CASSYSGEKTQYF
TRBV28	TRBJ1-4	CATQTPPGQTNEKLFF
TRBV25-1	TRBJ1-4	CASSHPTGSYEKLFF
TRBV29-1	TRBJ1-2	CSARQGARNGYTF
TRBV27	TRBJ1-3	CASSIRGPGNTIYF
TRBV4-3	TRBJ1-1	CASSQDGGNTEAFF
TRBV7-2	TRBJ2-7	CASSLGLALNSYEQYF
TRBV5-6	TRBJ1-5	CASSSGRGQPQHF
TRBV5-8	TRBJ2-1	CASSSGRRNNEQFF
TRBV5-1	TRBJ2-5	CASSFGLKETQYF
TRBV6-5	TRBJ2-1	CASSYRGPYNEQFF
TRBV5-1	TRBJ2-5	CASSRLALQETQYF
TRBV5-1	TRBJ1-2	CASSPTGGSFYGYTF
TRBV6-5	TRBJ1-1	CASSYAGNTEAFF
TRBV28	TRBJ1-3	CASSLGRGRNGNTIYF
TRBV15	TRBJ2-3	CATSSSGQGNRYF
TRBV4-1	TRBJ2-7	CASSLHSAGIEQYF